This T cell receptor beta chain was recorded in a study of human T cells and chemical hapten exposure. Study processing details: Samples had a median of around 91,000 TCRs, ranging roughly 23,224 to 700,000. One entry per CDR3 protein results from TCRdb running MiXCR on the RACE reads. TCRdb assigned the V and J calls; the authors' analysis was not used. The profile covers tens of thousands of distinct CDR3 sequences, with about 31% appearing a single time and about 8.9% taken by the ten largest. The CDR3 covers 17 residues. The germline gives CDR1 ENHRY, CDR2 SYGVKD. V was clipped by 2 bases and J by 3 bases; unmatched bases: 4. There are a few counts of this clonotype. Stated time point: patch test 1, 2 weeks after DPC sensitization. Treatment described: therapeutic diphenylcyclopropenone sensitization with weekly scalp DPC. Patients had alopecia, were aged 18 to 70, and were not pregnant.

The sequence was collected from a man aged 40-50 years with alopecia areata. Some clones in this sample may be carry-over from other donors' samples. The specimen was whole blood, collected in connection with sensitization to the hapten diphenylcyclopropenone (DPC). V gene TRBV10-3 combines with J gene TRBJ2-3; TRBD2 agrees at 14 bases. For the CDR3, the DNA is TGTGCCATCAGTGAGGGACTAGCGGGAGGAGCGACAGATACGCAGTATTTT. Protein product: CAISEGLAGGATDTQYF.